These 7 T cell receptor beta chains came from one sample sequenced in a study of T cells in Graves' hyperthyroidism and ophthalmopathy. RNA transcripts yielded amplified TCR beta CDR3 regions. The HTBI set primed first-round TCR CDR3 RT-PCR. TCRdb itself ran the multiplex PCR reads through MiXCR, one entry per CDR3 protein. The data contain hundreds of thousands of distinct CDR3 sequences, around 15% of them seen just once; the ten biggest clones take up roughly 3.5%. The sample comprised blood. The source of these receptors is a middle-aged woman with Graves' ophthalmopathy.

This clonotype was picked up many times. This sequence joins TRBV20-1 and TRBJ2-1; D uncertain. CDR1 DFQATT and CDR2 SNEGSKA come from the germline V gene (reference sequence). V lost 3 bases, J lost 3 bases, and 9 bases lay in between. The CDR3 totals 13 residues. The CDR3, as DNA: TGCAGTGCTAGGCCTGGGGTCTACAATGAGCAGTTCTTC. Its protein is CSARPGVYNEQFF.

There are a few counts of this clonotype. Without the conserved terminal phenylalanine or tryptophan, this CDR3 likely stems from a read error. The CDR3 reads CASSPNGQGGYGYTL. The CDR3 DNA sequence: TGTGCCAGCAGTCCAAACGGACAGGGAGGCTATGGCTACACCCTC. The rearrangement links TRBV6-1 to TRBJ1-2; 8 bases agree with TRBD1. CDR1 MNHNS and CDR2 SASEGT come from the germline V gene. This CDR3 is built from 15 residues. Losses at the gene ends were 5 bases for V and 4 bases for J; bases not matched to a gene: 9.

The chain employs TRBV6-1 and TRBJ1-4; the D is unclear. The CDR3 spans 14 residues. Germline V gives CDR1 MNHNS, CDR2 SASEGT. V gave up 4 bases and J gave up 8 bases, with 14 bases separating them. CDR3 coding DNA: TGTGCCAGCAGTGGAACCATCGACGCGGAAAAACTGTTTTTT. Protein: CASSGTIDAEKLFF.

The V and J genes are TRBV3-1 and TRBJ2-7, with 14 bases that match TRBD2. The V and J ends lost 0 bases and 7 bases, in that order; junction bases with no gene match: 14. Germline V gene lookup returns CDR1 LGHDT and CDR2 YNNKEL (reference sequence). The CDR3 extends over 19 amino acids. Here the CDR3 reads CASSQEGGLAGAGHLEQYF. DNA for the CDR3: TGTGCCAGCAGCCAAGAAGGGGGACTAGCGGGAGCCGGACACCTTGAGCAGTACTTC.

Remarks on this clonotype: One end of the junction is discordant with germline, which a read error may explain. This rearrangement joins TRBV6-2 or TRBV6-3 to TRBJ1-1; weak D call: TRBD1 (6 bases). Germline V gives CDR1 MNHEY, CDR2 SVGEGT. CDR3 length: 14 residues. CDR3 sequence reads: CASSLGHPNAEAFF. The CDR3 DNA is TGTGCCAGCAGCCTGGGACATCCGAACGCTGAAGCTTTCTTT.

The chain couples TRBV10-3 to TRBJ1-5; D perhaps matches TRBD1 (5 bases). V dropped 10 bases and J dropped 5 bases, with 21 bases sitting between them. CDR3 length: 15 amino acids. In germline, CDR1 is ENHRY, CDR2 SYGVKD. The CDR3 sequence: CATWGGRGSHQPQHF. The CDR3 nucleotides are TGTGCCACGTGGGGGGGTCGTGGCTCCCATCAGCCCCAGCATTTT.

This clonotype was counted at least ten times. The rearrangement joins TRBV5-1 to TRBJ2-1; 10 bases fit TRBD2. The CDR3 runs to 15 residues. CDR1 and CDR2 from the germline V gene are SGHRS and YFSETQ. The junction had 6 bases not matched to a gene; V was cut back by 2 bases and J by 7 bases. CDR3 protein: CASSFLAGVDNEQFF. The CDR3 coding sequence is TGCGCCAGCAGCTTCCTAGCGGGAGTGGATAATGAGCAGTTCTTC.